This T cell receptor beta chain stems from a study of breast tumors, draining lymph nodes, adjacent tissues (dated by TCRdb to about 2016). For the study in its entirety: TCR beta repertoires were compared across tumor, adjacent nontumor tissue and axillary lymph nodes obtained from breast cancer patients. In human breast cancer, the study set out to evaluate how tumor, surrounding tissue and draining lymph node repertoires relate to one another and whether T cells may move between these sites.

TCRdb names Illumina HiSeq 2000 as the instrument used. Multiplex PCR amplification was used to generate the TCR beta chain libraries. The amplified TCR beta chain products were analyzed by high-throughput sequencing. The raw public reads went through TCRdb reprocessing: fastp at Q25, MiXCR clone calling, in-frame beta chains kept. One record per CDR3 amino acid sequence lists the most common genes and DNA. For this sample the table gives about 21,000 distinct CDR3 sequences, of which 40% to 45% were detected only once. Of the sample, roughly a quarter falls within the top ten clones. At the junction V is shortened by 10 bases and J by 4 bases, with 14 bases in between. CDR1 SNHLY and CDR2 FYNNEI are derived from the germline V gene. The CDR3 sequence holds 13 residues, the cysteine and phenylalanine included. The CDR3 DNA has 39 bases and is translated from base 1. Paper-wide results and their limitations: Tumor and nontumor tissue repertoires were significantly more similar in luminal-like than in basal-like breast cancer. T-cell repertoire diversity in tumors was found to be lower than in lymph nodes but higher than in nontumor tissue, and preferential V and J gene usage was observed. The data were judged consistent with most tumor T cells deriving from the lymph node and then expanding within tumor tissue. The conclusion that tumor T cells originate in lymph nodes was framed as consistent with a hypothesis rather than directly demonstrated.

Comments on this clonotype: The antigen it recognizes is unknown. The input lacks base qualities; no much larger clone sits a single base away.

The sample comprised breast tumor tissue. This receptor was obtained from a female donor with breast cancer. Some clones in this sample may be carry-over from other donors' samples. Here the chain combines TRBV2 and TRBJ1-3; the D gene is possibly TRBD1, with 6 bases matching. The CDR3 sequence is CATTGTEGNTIYF. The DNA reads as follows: TGTGCCACCACAGGGACGGAGGGAAACACCATATATTTT.